This T cell receptor (beta chain) was recorded in a study of blood T cell repertoires in COVID-19. Study background: Italy, Spain and the United States were the sources of the convalescent and acute COVID-19 samples. PBMCs, B-cell-depleted T cells, or T cells provided the cDNA or gDNA that made up the material.

The CDR3 covers 10 residues. Trimming pared 7 bases from V and 4 bases from J, leaving 5 bases between. TCRdb's table, derived via immunoSEQ multiplex PCR, lists solely in-frame clones and lacks some. Of under 500,000 clones listed, 85% to 90% were seen once; the top ten hold approximately 4.5%. This TCR was sampled from a young woman with acute or convalescent COVID-19. The rearrangement joins TRBV23-1 to TRBJ2-7, with D hard to call. TRBV23-1 is identified as an open reading frame with a role that is uncertain. Sequencing was performed on peripheral blood. CDR3 in DNA: TGCGCCAGCACATTTTACGAGCAGTACTTC. This sequence encodes CASTFYEQYF.